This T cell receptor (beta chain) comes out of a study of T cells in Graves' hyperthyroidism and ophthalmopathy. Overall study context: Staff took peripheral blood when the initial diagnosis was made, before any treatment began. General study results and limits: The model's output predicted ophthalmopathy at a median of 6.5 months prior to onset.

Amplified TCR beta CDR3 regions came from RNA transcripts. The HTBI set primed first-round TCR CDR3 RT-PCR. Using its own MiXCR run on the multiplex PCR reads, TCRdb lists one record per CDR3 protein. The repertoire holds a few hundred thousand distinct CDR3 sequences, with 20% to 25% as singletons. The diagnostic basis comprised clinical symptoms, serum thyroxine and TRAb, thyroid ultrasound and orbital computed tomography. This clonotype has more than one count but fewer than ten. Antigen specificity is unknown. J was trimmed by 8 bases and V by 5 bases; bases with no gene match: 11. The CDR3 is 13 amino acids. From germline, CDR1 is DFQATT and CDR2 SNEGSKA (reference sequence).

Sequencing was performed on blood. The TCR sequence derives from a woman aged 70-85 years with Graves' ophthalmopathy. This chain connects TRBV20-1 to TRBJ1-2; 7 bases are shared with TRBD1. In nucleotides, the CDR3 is TGCAGTGCTTCCGGACAGGCCGCTCAAGGCTACACCTTC. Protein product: CSASGQAAQGYTF.